The clone carrying this TCR beta chain was picked up a small number of times. This specimen belongs to a study of blood T cell repertoires in COVID-19. Looking at the study overall: The analysed material was cDNA or gDNA that came from T cells, B-cell-depleted T cells, or PBMCs.

Trimming left V 6 bases short and J 7 bases short, with 18 bases between. This CDR3 is built from 14 residues. Per the germline V gene, CDR1 is MNHEY and CDR2 is SVGAGI. Original handling: Reference gene primer amplification in the assay estimated nucleated cell counts. The assay was immunoSEQ multiplex PCR, and TCRdb's table has in-frame clones only and misses some. V and J calls plus clone size are reproduced from that table; the DNA served to infer D and trimming. The table lists around 180,000 clones, more than 80% of them singletons. The V call is TRBV6-5, the J call TRBJ2-5; no clear D. The sequenced material came from peripheral blood. The sequence was collected from a human donor in a cohort sampled during active COVID-19. The CDR3 reads CASRTPTEPGTQYF. Here the CDR3 DNA reads TGTGCCAGCAGGACACCCACTGAACCAGGGACCCAGTACTTC.